What follows are 26 T cell receptor beta chains derived from one specimen sequenced in a study of blood T cell repertoires in COVID-19. Clones were sequenced by immunoSEQ multiplex PCR, and TCRdb holds only the in-frame ones, with some missing. The sample carries 200,000 to 250,000 clones, approximately 86% recorded once. The material sequenced was PBMCs or T cells enriched from blood (not recorded which). All receptors come from a woman aged 40 to 50 with acute COVID-19.

The sample holds a few counts of this clone. J is TRBJ2-1 and V is TRBV18; TRBD1 aligns across 9 bases. Looked up from germline, CDR1 is KGHSH and CDR2 is LQKENI. Trimming took 3 bases from V and 7 from J; bases not matched to a gene: 10. The CDR3 sequence is 16 residues long. The CDR3 protein is CASSPSEGTGRNEQFF. The CDR3 bases are TGTGCCAGCTCACCTTCTGAGGGGACAGGGAGGAATGAGCAGTTCTTC.

The chain carries TRBV7-3 and TRBJ2-5, with 9 bases matching TRBD2. J gave up 1 base and V 2 bases, and 2 bases lay outside the gene matches. The CDR3 is 15 residues long. From germline, CDR1 is SGHTA and CDR2 FQGTGA. DNA for the CDR3: TGTGCCAGCAGCTTAGCGGGAGGGTCCCAAGAGACCCAGTACTTC. Its protein product is CASSLAGGSQETQYF.

V and J are TRBV18 and TRBJ2-1; D ambiguous. Germline CDR1 reads KGHSH; CDR2 reads LQKENI. This CDR3 contains 16 residues. The V end was cut by 3 bases, the J end by 2 bases, with 14 bases between. The CDR3 region is CASSPLGLQTYNEQFF. The CDR3 DNA reads as TGTGCCAGCTCACCTCTTGGATTACAGACCTACAATGAGCAGTTCTTC.

This chain joins TRBV28 and TRBJ1-2, with D perhaps matching TRBD1 (5 bases). V was trimmed by 6 bases and J by 3 bases, leaving 11 bases between them. This CDR3 is built from 13 residues. In germline, CDR1 is MDHEN, CDR2 SYDVKM. The CDR3 here is CASSTSRDYGYTF. For the CDR3, the DNA is TGTGCCAGCAGCACATCCAGGGACTATGGCTACACCTTC.

The rearrangement joins TRBV4-3 to TRBJ1-1; possible D gene TRBD1, 5 bases. Trimming removed 1 base at V and 0 bases at J, with 12 bases between. Per the germline V gene, CDR1 is LGHNA and CDR2 is YSLEER. The CDR3 consists of 16 residues. Written as DNA, the CDR3 is TGCGCCAGCAGCCAAGTTAAGAACAGGCTGAACACTGAAGCTTTCTTT. This gives the protein CASSQVKNRLNTEAFF.

The chain recombines TRBV27 with TRBJ2-1; 9 bases match TRBD2. Germline loops: CDR1 MNHEY, CDR2 SMNVEV (reference sequence). V dropped 6 bases and J dropped 3; count of bases not matched to a gene: 6. The CDR3 has 15 amino acids. The CDR3 reads CASSRTSGFYNEQFF. CDR3 nucleotide sequence: TGTGCCAGCAGCCGTACTAGCGGGTTCTACAATGAGCAGTTCTTC.

The chain joins TRBV19 to TRBJ1-2; 9 bases agree with TRBD1. From germline, CDR1 is LNHDA and CDR2 SQIVND (reference sequence). The CDR3 is 16 residues long. V trimming: 1 base; J trimming: 2 bases; junction bases outside the gene matches: 5. CDR3 sequence: CASSIGRQGGNYGYTF. The CDR3 region has the DNA TGTGCCAGTAGTATAGGTCGACAGGGGGGGAACTATGGCTACACCTTC.

The CDR3, as DNA: TGTGCCAGCAGTTACTCGGGACTAGCCTACGAGCAGTACTTC. Its translation: CASSYSGLAYEQYF. The chain carries TRBV6-5 and TRBJ2-7, with 8 nucleotides matching TRBD2. Germline V lookup: CDR1 MNHEY, CDR2 SVGAGI. V was pared by 0 bases and J by 2 bases, with 0 bases of the junction left unmatched. The CDR3 has 14 amino acids.

The rearrangement joins TRBV5-1 to TRBJ1-2; TRBD1 agrees at 11 bases. The V gene end was trimmed by 3 bases and the J gene end by 2 bases; junction bases not matched to a gene: 6. There are 16 residues in the CDR3. Germline loops: CDR1 SGHRS, CDR2 YFSETQ. CDR3 nucleotides: TGCGCCAGCAGCTCCGGGGACAGGGGGGAGAACTATGGCTACACCTTC. Translated, it gives CASSSGDRGENYGYTF.

The chain is built from TRBV10-2 and TRBJ2-4; 8 positions agree with TRBD1. J gave up 1 base and V 5 bases, and 4 bases lay outside the gene matches. There are 15 residues in the CDR3. Looked up from germline, CDR1 is WSHSY and CDR2 is SAAADI. In DNA, the CDR3 is TGCGCCAGCAGTACGGACAGGGAGGCCAAAAACATTCAGTACTTC. Encoded protein: CASSTDREAKNIQYF.

The genes are TRBV7-8 and TRBJ1-3; 8 bases are a match to TRBD1. V dropped 5 bases and J dropped 0; count of bases not matched to a gene: 3. The CDR3 contains 15 residues. The germline gives CDR1 SGHVS, CDR2 FQNEAQ. The CDR3 here is CASSQGANSGNTIYF. The CDR3 bases are TGTGCCAGCAGCCAGGGGGCCAACTCTGGAAACACCATATATTTT. Together with reference TRBV7-8 and TRBJ1-3, the CDR3 gives the full variable domain: GAGVSQSPRYKVAKRGQDVALRCDPISGHVSLFWYQQALGQGPEFLTYFQNEAQLDKSGLPSDRFFAERPEGSVSTLKIQRTQQEDSAVYLCASSQGANSGNTIYFGEGSWLTVV.

This CDR3 is CASSQEVTVAEAFF. The CDR3 nucleotides are TGTGCCAGCAGCCAAGAAGTCACGGTCGCTGAAGCTTTCTTT. The chain carries TRBV3-1 (or the pseudogene TRBV3-2) and TRBJ1-1; D is unclear. Germline V gene lookup returns CDR1 LGHDT and CDR2 YNNKEL (reference sequence). V lost 0 bases and J lost 6, with 11 bases in between. CDR3 size: 14 residues.

The rearrangement joins TRBV6-5 to TRBJ2-3; 7 bases are shared with TRBD1. This CDR3 region has 15 residues. Germline V gives CDR1 MNHEY, CDR2 SVGAGI. V was clipped by 7 bases and J by 0 bases; unmatched bases: 7. The CDR3 DNA is TGTGCCAGCACTCGAACAGGGGTTAGCACAGATACGCAGTATTTT. Its protein is CASTRTGVSTDTQYF.

CDR3 sequence: CATDAGRNNQPQHF. CDR3 nucleotides: TGTGCCACCGACGCCGGCAGGAACAATCAGCCCCAGCATTTT. This chain uses TRBV6-5 with TRBJ1-5, with D unresolved. Trimming removed 10 bases from V and 3 bases from J, with 16 bases in between. The CDR3 sequence is 14 residues long. Per the germline V gene, CDR1 is MNHEY and CDR2 is SVGAGI.

The chain has TRBV2 and TRBJ2-1; 9 bases match TRBD2. There are 15 residues in the CDR3. Germline V gives CDR1 SNHLY, CDR2 FYNNEI. J gave up 4 bases and V 7 bases, and 8 bases lay outside the gene matches. This CDR3 is CASNLLAGRYNEQFF. In DNA form, the CDR3 reads TGTGCCAGCAACCTCCTAGCGGGACGATACAATGAGCAGTTCTTC.

The V and J genes are TRBV9 and TRBJ2-7; TRBD2 is a possible D gene (5 bases). This CDR3 is 15 amino acids long. Trimming pared 0 bases from V and 4 bases from J, leaving 14 bases between. Germline V gene lookup returns CDR1 SGDLS and CDR2 YYNGEE. CDR3 sequence reads: CASSVEEGFGYEQYF. DNA for the CDR3: TGTGCCAGCAGCGTAGAAGAGGGATTCGGATACGAGCAGTACTTC.

Notes on this clone: The germline gene is not matched at one end of the junction; a read error may be the cause. The chain carries TRBV27 and TRBJ2-3; 9 bases match TRBD1. In germline, CDR1 is MNHEY, CDR2 SMNVEV (reference sequence). The CDR3 runs to 14 residues. This CDR3 is CATSGTGITDTQYF. CDR3 coding DNA: TGTGCCACCAGTGGGACAGGGATAACAGATACGCAGTATTTT.

The chain has TRBV4-1 and TRBJ2-2; TRBD2 agrees at 9 bases. The junction had 4 bases not matched to a gene; V was cut back by 1 base and J by 7 bases. The germline V gene encodes CDR1 MGHRA and CDR2 YSYEKL. The CDR3 covers 15 residues. This chain's CDR3 is CASSQGREGFGELFF. The CDR3 DNA follows: TGCGCCAGCAGCCAAGGGCGGGAGGGCTTCGGGGAGCTGTTTTTT.

This clone was recorded once. The CDR3 spells CASSVTQLGGDGYTF. The DNA for the CDR3 is TGTGCCAGCAGCGTAACCCAGCTAGGAGGGGATGGCTACACCTTC. V gene TRBV9 combines with J gene TRBJ1-2, with D possibly being TRBD1 (5 bases). Germline V CDR1 and CDR2: SGDLS, YYNGEE. The CDR3 sequence is 15 residues long. Trimming removed 1 base at V and 6 bases at J, with 16 bases between.

In its sample, this clone was seen once. V is TRBV28 and J is TRBJ1-2; TRBD1 is a possible D gene (5 bases). CDR1 is MDHEN and CDR2 is SYDVKM in the germline V gene. This CDR3 is 16 amino acids long. Trimming left V 5 bases short and J 6 bases short, with 22 bases between. For the CDR3, the DNA is TGTGCCAGCAGTCAACCCCGGACACGCCCTGGGGATGGCTACACCTTC. It translates to CASSQPRTRPGDGYTF.

The chain links TRBV4-1 to TRBJ2-7; TRBD2 is a possible D gene (5 bases). Trimming took off 6 bases at V and 6 bases at J, with 21 bases between the two ends. The CDR3 covers 15 residues. Germline values: CDR1 MGHRA, CDR2 YSYEKL. In nucleotides, the CDR3 is TGCGCCAGCAGTCAACGCCCACTAGGTCTCGCCGAGCAGTACTTC. It codes for CASSQRPLGLAEQYF.

This rearrangement joins TRBV28 to TRBJ2-1; 7 nucleotides match TRBD2. Trimming took 3 bases from V and 1 from J; bases not matched to a gene: 9. Germline CDR1 MDHEN, CDR2 SYDVKM. CDR3 length: 17 residues. The CDR3 sequence: CASSLVRETYSYNEQFF. The CDR3 DNA reads as TGTGCCAGCAGTTTGGTGCGGGAGACCTATTCCTACAATGAGCAGTTCTTC.

The table lists this clone with a count of one. The chain links TRBV9 to TRBJ2-3; TRBD1 is a possible D gene (7 bases). Germline CDR1 and CDR2: SGDLS and YYNGEE. V was shortened by 0 bases and J by 6 bases, with 11 bases between the two germline ends. This CDR3 has 14 residues. CDR3 nucleotide sequence: TGTGCCAGCAGCGTAGATGCAGGGGGGGATACGCAGTATTTT. Translated, it gives CASSVDAGGDTQYF.

This chain connects TRBV5-6 to TRBJ1-1, with D possibly TRBD1 on 5 matching bases. V was clipped by 2 bases and J by 1 base, with 12 bases between them. CDR1 is SGHDT, CDR2 YYEEEE, per germline. The CDR3 covers 15 residues. CDR3 residues: CASSFPLTGNTEAFF. The CDR3 DNA sequence: TGTGCCAGCAGCTTTCCTCTAACAGGGAACACTGAAGCTTTCTTT. Supplemented by reference TRBV5-6 and TRBJ1-1, the full variable domain reads DAGVTQSPTHLIKTRGQQVTLRCSPKSGHDTVSWYQQALGQGPQFIFQYYEEEERQRGNFPDRFSGHQFPNYSSELNVNALLLGDSALYLCASSFPLTGNTEAFFGQGTRLTVV.

J is TRBJ1-5 and V is TRBV19; 9 bases align to TRBD1. Germline CDR1 and CDR2: LNHDA and SQIVND (reference sequence). The CDR3 consists of 18 residues. The trim removed 5 bases at V and 1 base at J, leaving 12 bases unmatched. The CDR3 DNA is TGTGCCAGTAGTTCAAGGGGGACAGGGCTGGTCAGCAATCAGCCCCAGCATTTT. Translating gives CASSSRGTGLVSNQPQHF.

V and J are TRBV4-2 and TRBJ2-7, with D perhaps matching TRBD2 (7 bases). V lost 0 bases to trimming and J lost 2 bases, with 14 bases between them. The germline CDR1 and CDR2 sequences are LGHNA and YNFKEQ. The CDR3 spans 16 residues. CDR3 region: CASSQDVGGGTYEQYF. DNA for the CDR3: TGTGCCAGCAGCCAAGATGTTGGCGGGGGCACCTACGAGCAGTACTTC.